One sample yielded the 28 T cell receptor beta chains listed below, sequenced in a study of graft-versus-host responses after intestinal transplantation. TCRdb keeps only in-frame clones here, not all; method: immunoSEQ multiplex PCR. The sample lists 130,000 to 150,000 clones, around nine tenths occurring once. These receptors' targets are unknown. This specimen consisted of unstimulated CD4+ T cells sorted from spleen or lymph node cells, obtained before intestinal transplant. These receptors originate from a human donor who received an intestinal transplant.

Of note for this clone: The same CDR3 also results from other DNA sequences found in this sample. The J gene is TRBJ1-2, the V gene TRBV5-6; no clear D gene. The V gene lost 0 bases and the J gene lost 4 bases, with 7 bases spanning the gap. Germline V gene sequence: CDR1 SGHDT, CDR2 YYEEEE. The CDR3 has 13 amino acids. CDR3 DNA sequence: TGTGCCAGCAGCTTGGGGCGAGCCTATGGCTACACCTTC. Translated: CASSLGRAYGYTF.

CDR3 nucleotide sequence: TGTGCCAGCAGCTTTGCCCCGGGGGACTACGAGCAGTACTTC. This codes for CASSFAPGDYEQYF. The chain is built from TRBV5-4 and TRBJ2-7; D might be TRBD2 (6 bases). With 2 bases removed from V and 3 bases from J, the gap between germline ends came to 12 bases. This CDR3 is 14 amino acids long. Germline CDR1 SGHNT, CDR2 YYREEE (reference sequence).

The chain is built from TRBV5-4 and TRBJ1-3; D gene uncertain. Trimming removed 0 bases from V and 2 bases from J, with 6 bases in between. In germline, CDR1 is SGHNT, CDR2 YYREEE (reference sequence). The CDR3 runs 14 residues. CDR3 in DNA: TGTGCCAGCAGCTTGGGGACCGCTGGAAACACCATATATTTT. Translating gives CASSLGTAGNTIYF.

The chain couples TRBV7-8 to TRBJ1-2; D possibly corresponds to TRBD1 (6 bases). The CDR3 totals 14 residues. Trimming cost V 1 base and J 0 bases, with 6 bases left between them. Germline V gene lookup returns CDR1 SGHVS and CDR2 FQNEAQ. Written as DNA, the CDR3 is TGTGCCAGCAGCTTAGGGACAGCTAACTATGGCTACACCTTC. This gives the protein CASSLGTANYGYTF.

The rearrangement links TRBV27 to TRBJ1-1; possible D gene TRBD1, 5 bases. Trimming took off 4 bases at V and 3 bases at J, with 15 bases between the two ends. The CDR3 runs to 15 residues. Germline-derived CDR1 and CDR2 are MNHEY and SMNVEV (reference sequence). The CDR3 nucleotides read TGTGCCAGCAGTTCGTGGGACCCGGGGGACACTGAAGCTTTCTTT. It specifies CASSSWDPGDTEAFF.

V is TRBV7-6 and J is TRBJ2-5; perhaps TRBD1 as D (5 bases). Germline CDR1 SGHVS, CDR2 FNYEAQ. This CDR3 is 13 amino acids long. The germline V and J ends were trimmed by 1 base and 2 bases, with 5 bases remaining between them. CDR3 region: CASSLGQQETQYF. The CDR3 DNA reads TGTGCCAGCAGCTTAGGACAGCAAGAGACCCAGTACTTC.

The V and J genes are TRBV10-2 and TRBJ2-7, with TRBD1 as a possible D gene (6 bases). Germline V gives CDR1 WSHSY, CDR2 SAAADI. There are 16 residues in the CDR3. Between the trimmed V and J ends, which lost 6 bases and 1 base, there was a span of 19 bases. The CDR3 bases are TGCGCCAGCAGGACCTCCCAGGGGCAAGGGTCCTACGAGCAGTACTTC. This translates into CASRTSQGQGSYEQYF.

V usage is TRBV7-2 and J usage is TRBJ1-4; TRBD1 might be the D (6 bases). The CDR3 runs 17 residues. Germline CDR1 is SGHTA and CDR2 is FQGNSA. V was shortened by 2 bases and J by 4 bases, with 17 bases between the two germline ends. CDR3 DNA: TGTGCCAGCAGCTTATATGGCTTTCTCAGGGGTAATGAAAAACTGTTTTTT. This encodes CASSLYGFLRGNEKLFF.

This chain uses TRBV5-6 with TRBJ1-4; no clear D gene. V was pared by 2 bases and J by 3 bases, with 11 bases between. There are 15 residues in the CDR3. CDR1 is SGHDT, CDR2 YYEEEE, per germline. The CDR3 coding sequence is TGTGCCAGCAGCTTTACGATCGGAGCTAATGAAAAACTGTTTTTT. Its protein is CASSFTIGANEKLFF.

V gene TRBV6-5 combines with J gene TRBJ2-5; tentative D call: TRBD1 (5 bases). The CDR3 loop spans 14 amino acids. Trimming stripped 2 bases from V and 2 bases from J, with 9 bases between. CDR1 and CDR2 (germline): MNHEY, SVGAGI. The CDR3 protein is CASSYGQEQETQYF. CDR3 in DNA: TGTGCCAGCAGTTACGGACAAGAGCAAGAGACCCAGTACTTC.

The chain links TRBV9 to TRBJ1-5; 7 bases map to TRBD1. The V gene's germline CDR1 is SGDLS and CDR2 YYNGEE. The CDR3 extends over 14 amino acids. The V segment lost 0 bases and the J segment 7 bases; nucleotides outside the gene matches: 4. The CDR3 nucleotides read TGTGCCAGCAGCGTAGCGACAGGGCACCAGCCCCAGCATTTT. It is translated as CASSVATGHQPQHF.

Here the CDR3 DNA reads TGTGCCAGTAGGGAGACAGGGTCCCAAGAAGAGACCCAGTACTTC. Encoded protein: CASRETGSQEETQYF. The chain joins TRBV6-4 to TRBJ2-5; 7 nucleotides match TRBD1. Per the germline V gene, CDR1 is MRHNA and CDR2 is SNTAGT. The CDR3 sequence is 15 residues long. J lost 3 bases, V lost 9 bases, and 13 bases had no gene match.

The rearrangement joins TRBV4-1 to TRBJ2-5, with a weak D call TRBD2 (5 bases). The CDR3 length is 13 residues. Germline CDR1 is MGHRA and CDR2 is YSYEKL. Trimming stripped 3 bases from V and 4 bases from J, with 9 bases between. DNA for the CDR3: TGCGCCAGCAGCCACGGCGGGCCAGAGACCCAGTACTTC. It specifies CASSHGGPETQYF.

The CDR3 loop is CASTDSSYEQYF. CDR3 DNA sequence: TGTGCCAGCACCGACAGCTCCTACGAGCAGTACTTC. This rearrangement joins TRBV2 to TRBJ2-7; perhaps TRBD1 as D (5 bases). The CDR3 covers 12 residues. Per germline, CDR1 SNHLY and CDR2 FYNNEI. Trimming took off 7 bases at V and 0 bases at J, with 7 bases between the two ends.

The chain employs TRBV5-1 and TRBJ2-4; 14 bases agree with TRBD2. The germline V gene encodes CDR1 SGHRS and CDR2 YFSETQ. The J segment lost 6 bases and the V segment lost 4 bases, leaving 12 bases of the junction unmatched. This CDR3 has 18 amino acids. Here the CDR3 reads CASSLSRTSGRSGNIQYF. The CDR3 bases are TGCGCCAGCAGCCTTTCGAGGACTAGCGGGAGGAGCGGAAACATTCAGTACTTC.

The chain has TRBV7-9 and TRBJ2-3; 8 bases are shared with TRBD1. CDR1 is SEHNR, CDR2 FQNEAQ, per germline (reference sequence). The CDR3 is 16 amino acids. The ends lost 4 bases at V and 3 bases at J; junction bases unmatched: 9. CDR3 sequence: CASSYPGTGWTDTQYF. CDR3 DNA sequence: TGTGCCAGCAGCTATCCCGGGACAGGTTGGACAGATACGCAGTATTTT.

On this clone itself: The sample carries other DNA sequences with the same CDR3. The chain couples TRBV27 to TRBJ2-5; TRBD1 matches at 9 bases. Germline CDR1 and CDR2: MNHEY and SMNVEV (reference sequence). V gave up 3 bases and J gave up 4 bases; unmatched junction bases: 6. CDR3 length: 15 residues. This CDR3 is CASSFGGTGSETQYF. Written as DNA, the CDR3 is TGTGCCAGCAGTTTTGGAGGGACAGGGTCAGAGACCCAGTACTTC.

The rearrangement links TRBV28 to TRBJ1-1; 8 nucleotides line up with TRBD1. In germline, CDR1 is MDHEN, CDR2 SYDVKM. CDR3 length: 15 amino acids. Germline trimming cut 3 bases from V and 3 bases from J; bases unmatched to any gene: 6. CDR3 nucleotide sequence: TGTGCCAGCAGTTTCGAGTCAGGGGGCTACACTGAAGCTTTCTTT. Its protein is CASSFESGGYTEAFF.

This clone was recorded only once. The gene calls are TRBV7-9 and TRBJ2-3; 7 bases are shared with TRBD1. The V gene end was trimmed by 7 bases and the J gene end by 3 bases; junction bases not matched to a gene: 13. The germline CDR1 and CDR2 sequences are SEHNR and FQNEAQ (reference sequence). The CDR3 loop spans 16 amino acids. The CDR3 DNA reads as TGTGCCAGCACCCCTTCCCCCCTACAGGGGACAGATACGCAGTATTTT. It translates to CASTPSPLQGTDTQYF.

CDR3 region: CASSFFGARGMDEQYF. The CDR3 nucleotides are TGTGCCAGCAGTTTCTTTGGGGCCAGGGGGATGGACGAGCAGTACTTC. The rearrangement links TRBV28 to TRBJ2-7, with 7 bases that match TRBD1. Germline CDR1 MDHEN, CDR2 SYDVKM. The ends lost 3 bases at V and 5 bases at J; junction bases unmatched: 13. The CDR3 runs to 16 residues. The whole variable domain, remainder taken from reference TRBV28 and TRBJ2-7, is DVKVTQSSRYLVKRTGEKVFLECVQDMDHENMFWYRQDPGLGLRLIYFSYDVKMKEKGDIPEGYSVSREKKERFSLILESASTNQTSMYLCASSFFGARGMDEQYFGPGTRLTVT.

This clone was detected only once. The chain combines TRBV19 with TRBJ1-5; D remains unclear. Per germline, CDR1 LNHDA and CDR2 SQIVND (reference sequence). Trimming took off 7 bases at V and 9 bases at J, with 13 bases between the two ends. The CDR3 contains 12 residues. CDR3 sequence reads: CASTFGQGPQHF. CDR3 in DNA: TGTGCCAGTACATTCGGTCAAGGGCCCCAGCATTTT.

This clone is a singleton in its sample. The CDR3: CASSQTTATNEKLFF. DNA of the CDR3: TGTGCCAGCAGCCAGACGACCGCAACTAATGAAAAACTGTTTTTT. The V gene is TRBV14, the J gene TRBJ1-4; D not certain. V lost 3 bases and J lost 0, with 8 bases in between. The CDR3 contains 15 residues. Per germline, CDR1 SGHDN and CDR2 FVKESK.

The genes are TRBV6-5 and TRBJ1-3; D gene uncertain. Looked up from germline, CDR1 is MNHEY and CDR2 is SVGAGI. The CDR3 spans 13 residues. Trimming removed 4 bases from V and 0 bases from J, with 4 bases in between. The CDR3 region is CASSFASGNTIYF. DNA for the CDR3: TGTGCCAGCAGTTTTGCCTCTGGAAACACCATATATTTT.

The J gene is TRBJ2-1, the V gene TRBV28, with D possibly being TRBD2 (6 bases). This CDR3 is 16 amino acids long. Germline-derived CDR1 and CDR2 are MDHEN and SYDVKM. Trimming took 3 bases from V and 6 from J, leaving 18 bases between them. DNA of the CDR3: TGTGCCAGCAGTTTGGGAGGACACTTCACCCCCAATGAGCAGTTCTTC. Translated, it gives CASSLGGHFTPNEQFF.

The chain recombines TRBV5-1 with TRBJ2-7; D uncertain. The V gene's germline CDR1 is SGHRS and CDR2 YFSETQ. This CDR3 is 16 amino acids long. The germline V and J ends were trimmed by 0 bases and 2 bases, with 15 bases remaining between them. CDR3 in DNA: TGCGCCAGCAGCTTGGAACTCTCCCCAACCCCCTACGAGCAGTACTTC. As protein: CASSLELSPTPYEQYF.

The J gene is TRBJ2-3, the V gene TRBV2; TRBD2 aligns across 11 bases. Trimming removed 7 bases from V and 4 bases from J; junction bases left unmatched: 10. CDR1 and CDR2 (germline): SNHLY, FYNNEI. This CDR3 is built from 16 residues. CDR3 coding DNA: TGTGCCAGCATCTCGGGGGGACTAGCGGTCGCAGATACGCAGTATTTT. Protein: CASISGGLAVADTQYF.

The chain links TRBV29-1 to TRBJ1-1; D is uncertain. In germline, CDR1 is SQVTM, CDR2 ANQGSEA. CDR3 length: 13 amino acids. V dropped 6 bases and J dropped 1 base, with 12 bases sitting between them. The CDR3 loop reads CSVSGPQNTEAFF. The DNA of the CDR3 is TGCAGCGTCTCCGGACCCCAGAACACTGAAGCTTTCTTT.

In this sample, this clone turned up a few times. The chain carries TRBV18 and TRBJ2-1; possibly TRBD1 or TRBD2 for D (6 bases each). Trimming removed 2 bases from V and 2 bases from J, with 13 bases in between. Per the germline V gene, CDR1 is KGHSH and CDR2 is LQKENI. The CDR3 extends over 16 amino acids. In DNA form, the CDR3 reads TGTGCCAGCTCACCAGGAGGGGGGAACACCTACAATGAGCAGTTCTTC. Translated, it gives CASSPGGGNTYNEQFF. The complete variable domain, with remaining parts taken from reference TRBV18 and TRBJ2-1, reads NAGVMQNPRHLVRRRGQEARLRCSPMKGHSHVYWYRQLPEEGLKFMVYLQKENIIDESGMPKERFSAEFPKEGPSILRIQQVVRGDSAAYFCASSPGGGNTYNEQFFGPGTRLTVL.